These 3 T cell receptor beta chains were all obtained from the same sample, sequenced in a study of Ad26.COV2.S vaccination and SARS-CoV-2 variants. Stated treatment: approximately 18 received Ad26.COV2.S at low or high dose, single or two shots; a few received placebo; per-sample allocation not given. The investigators took samples on day 63 after the first vaccine or placebo injection. TCRdb's table, derived via immunoSEQ multiplex PCR, lists solely in-frame clones and lacks some. This table holds around 450,000 clones, roughly 90% found once. The input for sequencing was peripheral blood, taken in a trial of Ad26.COV2.S vaccine versus placebo. The source is a person aged 18-65 years who received the Ad26.COV2.S COVID-19 vaccine or a placebo.

This clone was counted only a few times. The chain joins TRBV11-2 to TRBJ1-2; 7 nucleotides agree with TRBD1. Trimming removed 2 bases from V and 0 bases from J; junction bases left unmatched: 0. This CDR3 comprises 14 residues. Germline V CDR1 and CDR2: SGHAT, FQNNGV. The chain's CDR3 is CASSLQGANYGYTF. Here the CDR3 DNA reads TGTGCCAGCAGCTTACAGGGGGCTAACTATGGCTACACCTTC.

The chain couples TRBV7-3 to TRBJ2-1; TRBD2 is a possible D gene (5 bases). There are 15 residues in the CDR3. Germline V gene data show CDR1 as SGHTA and CDR2 as FQGTGA. Trimming stripped 5 bases from V and 0 bases from J, with 11 bases between. CDR3 region: CASSERTSSYNEQFF. CDR3 nucleotides: TGTGCCAGCAGCGAGCGGACTTCCTCCTACAATGAGCAGTTCTTC. The full variable domain, with the rest looked up from reference TRBV7-3 and TRBJ2-1, is GAGVSQTPSNKVTEKGKYVELRCDPISGHTALYWYRQSLGQGPEFLIYFQGTGAADDSGLPNDRFFAVRPEGSVSTLKIQRTERGDSAVYLCASSERTSSYNEQFFGPGTRLTVL.

This chain links TRBV6-6 with TRBJ2-7, with D hard to call. Germline-derived CDR1 and CDR2 are MNHNY and SVGAGI (reference sequence). There are 12 residues in the CDR3. Deletions cut 5 bases from V and 2 bases from J, with 7 bases between. DNA of the CDR3: TGTGCCAGCAGTGAGGTTACCTACGAGCAGTACTTC. It codes for CASSEVTYEQYF.